The 12 T cell receptor beta chains listed next were all sequenced from one sample in a study of technical replicates of blood from a handful of donors. Libraries were prepared by immunoSEQ multiplex PCR; TCRdb keeps only in-frame clonotypes and omits some of them. The sample holds under 95,000 clones, 95% to 98% seen once. The material sequenced was T cells isolated from PBMCs. The receptors come from a human donor in good health.

The chain is built from TRBV6-5 and TRBJ1-1, with 8 bases that match TRBD1. The CDR3 extends over 14 amino acids. V lost 5 bases and J lost 7; bases outside the gene matches: 9. Germline V gene data show CDR1 as MNHEY and CDR2 as SVGAGI. The CDR3 bases are TGTGCCAGCAGTCCGGACAGGGCGCTCCTTGAAGCTTTCTTT. Translating gives CASSPDRALLEAFF.

The genes are TRBV11-2 and TRBJ1-5, with 8 bases fitting TRBD1. The germline CDR1 and CDR2 sequences are SGHAT and FQNNGV. Losses at the gene ends were 7 bases for V and 4 bases for J; bases not matched to a gene: 12. This CDR3 has 16 amino acids. The CDR3 is CASTDRWTGRNQPQHF. Written as DNA, the CDR3 is TGTGCCAGCACCGACAGATGGACAGGGAGAAATCAGCCCCAGCATTTT. The variable domain in full, with the rest retrieved from reference TRBV11-2 and TRBJ1-5, is EAGVAQSPRYKIIEKRQSVAFWCNPISGHATLYWYQQILGQGPKLLIQFQNNGVVDDSQLPKDRFSAERLKGVDSTLKIQPAKLEDSAVYLCASTDRWTGRNQPQHFGDGTRLSIL.

For the CDR3, the DNA is TGTGCCAGCAGTTTATACGGGACAGAGTACTACGAGCAGTACTTC. Translated: CASSLYGTEYYEQYF. The genes are TRBV28 and TRBJ2-7, with 7 bases that match TRBD1. Germline CDR1 MDHEN, CDR2 SYDVKM. With 1 base clipped from V and 3 bases from J, the junction kept 6 bases outside the gene matches. The CDR3 loop spans 15 amino acids.

The genes are TRBV11-2 and TRBJ1-1; possible D gene TRBD1, 6 bases. Trimming took off 4 bases at V and 0 bases at J, with 18 bases between the two ends. The CDR3 sequence is 17 residues long. CDR1 and CDR2 (germline): SGHAT, FQNNGV. CDR3 in DNA: TGTGCCAGCAGCTACCGGACAGTTCGATTCATGAACACTGAAGCTTTCTTT. Translated, it gives CASSYRTVRFMNTEAFF.

The chain is built from TRBV11-2 and TRBJ2-7, with D maybe TRBD2 (6 bases). CDR1 and CDR2 (germline): SGHAT, FQNNGV. This CDR3 is 16 amino acids long. The V end was cut by 5 bases, the J end by 1 base, with 18 bases between. The CDR3 here is CASSPTPGDLSYEQYF. CDR3 DNA sequence: TGTGCCAGCAGCCCTACCCCTGGGGACTTGTCCTACGAGCAGTACTTC.

The J gene is TRBJ1-1, the V gene TRBV7-9, with a weak D call TRBD1 (6 bases). Germline CDR1 is SEHNR and CDR2 is FQNEAQ (reference sequence). The CDR3 sequence is 13 residues long. V dropped 5 bases and J dropped 2 bases, with 9 bases sitting between them. The DNA for the CDR3 is TGTGCCAGCAGCCGCAGGGGCAACACTGAAGCTTTCTTT. Translation: CASSRRGNTEAFF.

About this clone itself: The sample has other DNA sequences that encode this CDR3 too. The chain employs TRBV5-6 and TRBJ1-2, with a tentative D call TRBD1 (6 bases). Germline CDR1 SGHDT, CDR2 YYEEEE. The V gene lost 2 bases and the J gene lost 2 bases, with 7 bases spanning the gap. The CDR3 sequence is 13 residues long. The CDR3 DNA is TGTGCCAGCAGCTTAGGACAGAACTATGGCTACACCTTC. This codes for CASSLGQNYGYTF.

The rearrangement uses TRBV6-1 and TRBJ1-4; 9 bases line up with TRBD1. V was pared by 6 bases and J by 8 bases, with 4 bases of the junction left unmatched. Germline CDR1 is MNHNS and CDR2 is SASEGT. The CDR3 is 13 amino acids. The CDR3 is CASRTGGQEKLFF. CDR3 nucleotides: TGTGCCAGCAGAACAGGGGGCCAGGAAAAACTGTTTTTT.

This rearrangement joins TRBV7-9 to TRBJ1-1, with a possible D match to TRBD1 (6 bases). Germline CDR1 reads SEHNR; CDR2 reads FQNEAQ (reference sequence). V lost 5 bases to trimming and J lost 2 bases, with 15 bases between them. This CDR3 region has 15 residues. CDR3 sequence: CASSRGQGINTEAFF. The CDR3 DNA is TGTGCCAGCAGCCGAGGGCAGGGGATAAACACTGAAGCTTTCTTT.

V is TRBV21-1 and J is TRBJ1-4; no check of the table's D call, TRBD1, against the DNA was made. TRBV21-1 is flagged as a pseudogene. The CDR3 runs 17 residues. CDR3 DNA: TGTGCCAGCAGTCACAGCAAACGAGACAGGCATAATGAAAAACTGTTTTTT. This translates into CASSHSKRDRHNEKLFF.

This chain links TRBV2 with TRBJ2-7, with D possibly being TRBD1 (6 bases). Germline V gene data show CDR1 as SNHLY and CDR2 as FYNNEI. V lost 1 base, J lost 3 bases, and 13 bases lay in between. The CDR3 length is 15 residues. For the CDR3, the DNA is TGTGCCAGCAGTGAAGAACAACAGGGTATCTACGAGCAGTACTTC. Translation: CASSEEQQGIYEQYF. Full variable domain (rest looked up from reference TRBV2 and TRBJ2-7): EPEVTQTPSHQVTQMGQEVILRCVPISNHLYFYWYRQILGQKVEFLVSFYNNEISEKSEIFDDQFSVERPDGSNFTLKIRSTKLEDSAMYFCASSEEQQGIYEQYFGPGTRLTVT.

The V gene is TRBV6-5, the J gene TRBJ2-5; D uncertain. CDR1 is MNHEY and CDR2 is SVGAGI in the germline V gene. This CDR3 region has 13 residues. Between the trimmed V and J ends, which lost 5 bases and 2 bases, there was a span of 9 bases. CDR3 protein: CASSDDLQETQYF. CDR3 DNA sequence: TGTGCCAGCAGTGACGACTTACAAGAGACCCAGTACTTC.